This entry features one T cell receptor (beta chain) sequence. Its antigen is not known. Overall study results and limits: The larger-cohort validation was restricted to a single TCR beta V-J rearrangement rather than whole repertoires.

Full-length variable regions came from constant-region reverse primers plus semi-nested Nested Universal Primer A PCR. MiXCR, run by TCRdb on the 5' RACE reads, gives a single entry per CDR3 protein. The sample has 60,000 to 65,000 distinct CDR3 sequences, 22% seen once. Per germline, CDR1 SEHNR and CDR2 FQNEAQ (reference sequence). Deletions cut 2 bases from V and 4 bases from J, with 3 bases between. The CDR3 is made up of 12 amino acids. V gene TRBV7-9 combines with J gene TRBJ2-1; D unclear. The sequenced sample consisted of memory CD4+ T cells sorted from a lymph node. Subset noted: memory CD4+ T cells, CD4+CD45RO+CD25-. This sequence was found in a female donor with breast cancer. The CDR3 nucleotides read TGTGCCAGCAGCTTATTATACAATGAGCAGTTCTTC. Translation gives CASSLLYNEQFF.